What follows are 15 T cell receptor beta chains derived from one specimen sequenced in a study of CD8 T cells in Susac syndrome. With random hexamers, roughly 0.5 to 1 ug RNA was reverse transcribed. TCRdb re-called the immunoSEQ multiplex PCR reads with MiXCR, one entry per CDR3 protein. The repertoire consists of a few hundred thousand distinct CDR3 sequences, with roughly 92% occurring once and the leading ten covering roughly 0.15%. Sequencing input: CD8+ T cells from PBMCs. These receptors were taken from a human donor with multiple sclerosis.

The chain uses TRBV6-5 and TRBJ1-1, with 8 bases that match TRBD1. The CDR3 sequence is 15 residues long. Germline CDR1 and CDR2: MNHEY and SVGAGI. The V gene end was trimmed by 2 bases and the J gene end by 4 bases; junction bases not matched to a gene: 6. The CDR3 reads CASSYGTGTRTEAFF. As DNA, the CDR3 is TGTGCCAGCAGTTACGGGACAGGCACGCGCACTGAAGCTTTCTTT.

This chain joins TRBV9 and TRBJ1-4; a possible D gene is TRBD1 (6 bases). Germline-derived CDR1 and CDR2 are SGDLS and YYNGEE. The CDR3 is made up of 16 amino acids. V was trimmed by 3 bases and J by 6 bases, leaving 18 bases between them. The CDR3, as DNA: TGTGCCAGCAGCGAGGGACCCCAGGGGCAGGATGAAAAACTGTTTTTT. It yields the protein CASSEGPQGQDEKLFF.

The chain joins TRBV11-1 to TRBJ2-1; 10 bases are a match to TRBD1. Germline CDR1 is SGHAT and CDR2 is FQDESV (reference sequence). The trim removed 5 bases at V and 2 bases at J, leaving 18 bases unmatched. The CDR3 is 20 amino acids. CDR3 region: CASSPPGQGLLRVPYNEQFF. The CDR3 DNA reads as TGTGCCAGCAGCCCACCGGGACAGGGGCTACTCAGGGTACCCTACAATGAGCAGTTCTTC.

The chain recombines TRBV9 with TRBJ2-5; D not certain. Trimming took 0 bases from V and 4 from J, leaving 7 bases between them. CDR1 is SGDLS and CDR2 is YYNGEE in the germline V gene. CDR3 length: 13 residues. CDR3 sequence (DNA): TGTGCCAGCAGCGTAGGATGGGGAGAGACCCAGTACTTC. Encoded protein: CASSVGWGETQYF.

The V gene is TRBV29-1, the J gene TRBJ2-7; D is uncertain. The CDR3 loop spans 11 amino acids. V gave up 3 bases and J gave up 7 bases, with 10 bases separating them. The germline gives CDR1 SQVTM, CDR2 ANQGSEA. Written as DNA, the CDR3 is TGCAGCGTTGAGACCATGGGGGAGCAGTACTTC. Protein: CSVETMGEQYF.

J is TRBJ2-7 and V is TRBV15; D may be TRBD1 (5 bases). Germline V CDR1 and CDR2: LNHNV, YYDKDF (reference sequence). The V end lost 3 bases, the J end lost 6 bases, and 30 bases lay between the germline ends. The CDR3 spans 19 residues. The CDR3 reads CATSSVSVGQDPSPTEQYF. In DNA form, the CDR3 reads TGTGCCACCAGCAGTGTGAGTGTGGGGCAGGACCCCTCACCTACCGAGCAGTACTTC.

The DNA of the CDR3 is TGTGCCAGCAGCTTAGGCCCGACGGGGTCCCACTATGGCTACACCTTC. Residues: CASSLGPTGSHYGYTF. This chain connects TRBV13 to TRBJ1-2; the D is unclear. CDR3 length: 16 residues. The V end was cut by 0 bases, the J end by 3 bases, with 14 bases between. Germline CDR1 is PRHDT and CDR2 is FYEKMQ (reference sequence).

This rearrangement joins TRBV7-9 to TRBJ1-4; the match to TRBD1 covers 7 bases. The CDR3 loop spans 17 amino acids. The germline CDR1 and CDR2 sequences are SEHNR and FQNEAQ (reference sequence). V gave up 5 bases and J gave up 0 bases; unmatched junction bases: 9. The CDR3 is CASSILTGSATNEKLFF. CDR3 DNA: TGTGCCAGCAGCATTCTGACAGGGAGTGCAACTAATGAAAAACTGTTTTTT.

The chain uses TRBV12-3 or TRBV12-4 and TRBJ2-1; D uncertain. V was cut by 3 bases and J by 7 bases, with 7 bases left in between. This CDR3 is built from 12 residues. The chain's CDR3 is CASSFSPNEQFF. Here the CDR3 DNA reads TGTGCCAGCAGTTTTTCGCCAAATGAGCAGTTCTTC.

The CDR3 is CASSPRHHREGFDEQFF. The DNA for the CDR3 is TGTGCCAGCAGCCCACGACATCACAGGGAAGGATTCGATGAGCAGTTCTTC. The rearrangement uses TRBV7-9 and TRBJ2-1, with D perhaps matching TRBD1 (6 bases). The CDR3 contains 17 residues. The germline V and J ends were trimmed by 5 bases and 8 bases, with 25 bases remaining between them. Germline values: CDR1 SEHNR, CDR2 FQNEAQ (reference sequence).

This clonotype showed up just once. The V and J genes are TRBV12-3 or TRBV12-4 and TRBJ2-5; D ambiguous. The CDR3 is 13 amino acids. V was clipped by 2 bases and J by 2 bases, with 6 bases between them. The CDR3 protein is CASSLNTQETQYF. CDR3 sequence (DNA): TGTGCCAGCAGTTTAAACACTCAAGAGACCCAGTACTTC.

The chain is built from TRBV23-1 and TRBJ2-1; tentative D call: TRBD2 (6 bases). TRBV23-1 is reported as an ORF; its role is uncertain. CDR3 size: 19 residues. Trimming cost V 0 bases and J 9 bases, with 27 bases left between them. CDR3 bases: TGCGCCAGCAGTCAATCGGGGCCGCGGCTGCGGGATAGAAGCATTGAGCAGTTCTTC. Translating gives CASSQSGPRLRDRSIEQFF.

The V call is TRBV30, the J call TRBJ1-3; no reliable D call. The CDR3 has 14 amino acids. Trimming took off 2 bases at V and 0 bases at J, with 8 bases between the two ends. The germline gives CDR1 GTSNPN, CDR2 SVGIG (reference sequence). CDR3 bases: TGTGCCTGGAGTCAAGGTATCTCTGGAAACACCATATATTTT. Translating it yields CAWSQGISGNTIYF.

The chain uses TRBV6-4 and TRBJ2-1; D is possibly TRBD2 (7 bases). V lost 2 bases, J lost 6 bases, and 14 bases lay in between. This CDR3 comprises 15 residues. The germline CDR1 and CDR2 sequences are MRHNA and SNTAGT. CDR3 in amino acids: CASSDGGGLINEQFF. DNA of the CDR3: TGTGCCAGCAGTGACGGGGGGGGCTTGATCAATGAGCAGTTCTTC.

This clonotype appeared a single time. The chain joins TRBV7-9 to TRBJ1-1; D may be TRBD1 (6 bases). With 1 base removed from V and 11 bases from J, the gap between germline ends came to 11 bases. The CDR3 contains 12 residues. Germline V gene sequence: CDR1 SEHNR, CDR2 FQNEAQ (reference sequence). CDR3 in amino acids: CASSLGAGDAFF. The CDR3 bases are TGTGCCAGCAGCTTAGGGGCAGGGGACGCTTTCTTT.